The 9 T cell receptor beta chains in this list originate from one sample, sequenced in a study of blood T cell repertoires in COVID-19 (dated by TCRdb to the early 2020s). The library was obtained by the immunoSEQ multiplex PCR assay. Here the immuneACCESS table is served through TCRdb, limited to in-frame sequences with V and J called. Missing clones are a known gap in these copies; in checked studies unresolved V genes cover under half, and the rest lacks a known reason. Across this sample there are 200,000 to 250,000 clones, with 88% seen only once. Of the sample, around 3.6% falls within the top ten clones. The source material was PBMCs or T cells enriched from blood (not recorded which). Receptors were obtained from a woman in her twenties or thirties who had been exposed to COVID-19.

The J gene is TRBJ1-5, the V gene TRBV4-1; D is unresolved. Per the germline V gene, CDR1 is MGHRA and CDR2 is YSYEKL. V lost 1 base, J lost 1 base, and 11 bases lay in between. There are 16 residues in the CDR3. This CDR3 is CASSQVLPPSNQPQHF. The DNA for the CDR3 is TGCGCCAGCAGCCAAGTCCTCCCCCCGAGCAATCAGCCCCAGCATTTT.

This clone was seen only once. The CDR3 is CASSQTGRPDTQYF. CDR3 DNA: TGTGCCAGCAGCCAGACAGGGCGGCCAGATACGCAGTATTTT. J is TRBJ2-3 and V is TRBV5-6; 7 nucleotides agree with TRBD1. The CDR3 length is 14 residues. Losses at the gene ends were 4 bases for V and 4 bases for J; bases not matched to a gene: 6. The germline V gene has CDR1 SGHDT and CDR2 YYEEEE.

The chain employs TRBV27 and TRBJ1-5; 8 nucleotides align to TRBD1. This CDR3 contains 19 residues. The V gene end was trimmed by 10 bases and the J gene end by 2 bases; junction bases not matched to a gene: 22. Per the germline V gene, CDR1 is MNHEY and CDR2 is SMNVEV (reference sequence). CDR3 protein: CATSSFGTGGTWGNQPQHF. In nucleotides, the CDR3 is TGTGCCACCTCGAGTTTCGGGACAGGAGGGACCTGGGGCAATCAGCCCCAGCATTTT.

The DNA for the CDR3 is TGTGCCAGCAGCCTTCGGGTAGGGGGAGGGAAGACCCAGTACTTC. Amino acid sequence: CASSLRVGGGKTQYF. This sequence joins TRBV25-1 and TRBJ2-5, with D perhaps TRBD2 (7 bases). The germline V gene has CDR1 MGHDK and CDR2 SYGVNS. Trimming took 6 bases from V and 6 from J, leaving 20 bases between them. The CDR3 length is 15 residues.

This clone has only a few counts. The rearrangement uses TRBV7-9 and TRBJ1-6, with 11 bases matching TRBD1. Germline CDR1 reads SEHNR; CDR2 reads FQNEAQ (reference sequence). The CDR3 length is 16 residues. The trim removed 8 bases at V and 7 bases at J, leaving 10 bases unmatched. The CDR3 DNA follows: TGTGCCAGCGTATCGGCTGGGACAGGGGGAAATTCACCCCTCCACTTT. Translating it yields CASVSAGTGGNSPLHF.

The V call is TRBV10-2, the J call TRBJ1-6; no clear D. Germline V gives CDR1 WSHSY, CDR2 SAAADI. V shed 7 bases and J shed 0 bases, with 13 bases lying between them. CDR3 size: 16 residues. The CDR3 coding sequence is TGCGCCAGCAAAAACACGGGAGGCTCCTATAATTCACCCCTCCACTTT. Amino acids: CASKNTGGSYNSPLHF.

The rearrangement links TRBV5-1 to TRBJ2-7; 8 positions agree with TRBD1. Germline CDR1 reads SGHRS; CDR2 reads YFSETQ. The CDR3 sequence is 13 residues long. The ends lost 7 bases at V and 1 base at J; junction bases unmatched: 4. Written as DNA, the CDR3 is TGCGCCAGCCGCAGGACAGGGTCCTACGAGCAGTACTTC. It yields the protein CASRRTGSYEQYF.

The rearrangement joins TRBV6-5 to TRBJ1-3, with TRBD1 matching over 8 bases. The CDR3 is made up of 15 amino acids. The V gene's germline CDR1 is MNHEY and CDR2 SVGAGI. The V and J ends lost 6 bases and 4 bases, in that order; junction bases with no gene match: 8. Written as DNA, the CDR3 is TGTGCCAGCAGCTCAACAGGGGGTTCCGGAAACACCATATATTTT. It encodes CASSSTGGSGNTIYF.

This chain connects TRBV28 to TRBJ2-7, with a tentative D call TRBD2 (5 bases). CDR1 is MDHEN, CDR2 SYDVKM, per germline. V was shortened by 4 bases and J by 2 bases, with 24 bases between the two germline ends. This CDR3 region has 18 residues. CDR3 DNA sequence: TGTGCCAGCAGTTCCCTTTCGGACGGACGGGGTAGACCCTACGAGCAGTACTTC. This encodes CASSSLSDGRGRPYEQYF.